This TCR beta chain was retrieved from a study of radiotherapy plus CTLA-4 blockade in lung cancer. The CDR3 is made up of 16 amino acids. Germline loops: CDR1 SGHDT, CDR2 YYEEEE. Trimming cost V 3 bases and J 1 base; bases outside gene matches: 5. This clone was recorded a few times. Repertoires were generated with immunoSEQ multiplex PCR, while TCRdb's copy carries only in-frame clones and drops some. Of roughly 73,000 clones listed, 80% to 90% are singletons. Specimen: peripheral blood, collected from a patient treated with radiotherapy plus ipilimumab. The clonotype comes from a human donor with non-small cell lung cancer that progressed on radiotherapy plus ipilimumab. The chain joins TRBV5-6 to TRBJ2-4; TRBD1 matches 9 bases. CDR3 in DNA: TGTGCCAGCAGCTCCGGGACAGGGCTGGCCAAAAACATTCAGTACTTC. Protein sequence: CASSSGTGLAKNIQYF.